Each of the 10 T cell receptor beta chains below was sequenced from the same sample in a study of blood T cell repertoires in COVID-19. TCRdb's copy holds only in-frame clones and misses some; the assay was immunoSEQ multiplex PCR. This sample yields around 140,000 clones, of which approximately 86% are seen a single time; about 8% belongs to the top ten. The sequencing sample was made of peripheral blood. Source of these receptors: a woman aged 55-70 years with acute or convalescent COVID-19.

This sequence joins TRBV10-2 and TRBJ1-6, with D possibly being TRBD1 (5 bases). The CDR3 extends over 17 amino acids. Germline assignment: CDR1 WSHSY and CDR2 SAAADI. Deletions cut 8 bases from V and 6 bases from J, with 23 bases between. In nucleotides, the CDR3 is TGCGCCAGCCTCACCCCCACCGGGGGGACGTCTAATTCACCCCTCCACTTT. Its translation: CASLTPTGGTSNSPLHF.

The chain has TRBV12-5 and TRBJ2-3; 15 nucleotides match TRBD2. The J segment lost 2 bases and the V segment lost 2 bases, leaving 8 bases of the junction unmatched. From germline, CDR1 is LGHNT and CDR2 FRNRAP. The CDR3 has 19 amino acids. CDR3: CASGLISGTSGGHTDTQYF. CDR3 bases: TGTGCTAGTGGTTTGATCTCCGGGACTAGCGGGGGGCACACAGATACGCAGTATTTT. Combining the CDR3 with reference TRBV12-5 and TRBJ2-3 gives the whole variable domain DARVTQTPRHKVTEMGQEVTMRCQPILGHNTVFWYRQTMMQGLELLAYFRNRAPLDDSGMPKDRFSAEMPDATLATLKIQPSEPRDSAVYFCASGLISGTSGGHTDTQYFGPGTRLTVL.

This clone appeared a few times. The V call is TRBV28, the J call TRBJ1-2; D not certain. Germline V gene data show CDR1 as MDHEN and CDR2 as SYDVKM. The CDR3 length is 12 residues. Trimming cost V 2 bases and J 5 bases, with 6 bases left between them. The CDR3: CASSLGTYGYTF. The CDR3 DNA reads TGTGCCAGCAGTTTAGGTACTTATGGCTACACCTTC.

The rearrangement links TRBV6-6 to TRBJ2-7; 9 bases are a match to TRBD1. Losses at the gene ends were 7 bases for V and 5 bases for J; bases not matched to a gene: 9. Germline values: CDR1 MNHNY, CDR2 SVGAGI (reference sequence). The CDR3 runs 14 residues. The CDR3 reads CASTQQGALHEQYF. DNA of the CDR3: TGTGCCAGCACCCAACAGGGGGCGCTCCACGAGCAGTACTTC.

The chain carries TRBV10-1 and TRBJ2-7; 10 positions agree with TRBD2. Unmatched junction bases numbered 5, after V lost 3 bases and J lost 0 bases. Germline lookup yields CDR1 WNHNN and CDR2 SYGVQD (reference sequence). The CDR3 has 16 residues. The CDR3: CASSDGLAVSSYEQYF. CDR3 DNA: TGCGCCAGCAGTGACGGACTAGCGGTGAGCTCCTACGAGCAGTACTTC.

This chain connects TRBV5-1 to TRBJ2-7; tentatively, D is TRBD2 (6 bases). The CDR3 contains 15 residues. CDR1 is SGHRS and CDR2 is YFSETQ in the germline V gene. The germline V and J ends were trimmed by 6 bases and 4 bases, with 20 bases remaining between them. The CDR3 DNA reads TGCGCCAGCAAAACCGGGACTTCTTTTCGGTACGAGCAGTACTTC. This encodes CASKTGTSFRYEQYF.

CDR3 coding DNA: TGTGCCAGCAGCCAAGGGTGGAGCGGGGGGGCCGTAGAGACCCAGTACTTC. This gives the protein CASSQGWSGGAVETQYF. The rearrangement uses TRBV3-1 (or the pseudogene TRBV3-2) and TRBJ2-5, with TRBD2 matching over 10 bases. The CDR3 totals 17 residues. With 1 base clipped from V and 4 bases from J, the junction kept 9 bases outside the gene matches. CDR1 is LGHDT, CDR2 YNNKEL, per germline (reference sequence).

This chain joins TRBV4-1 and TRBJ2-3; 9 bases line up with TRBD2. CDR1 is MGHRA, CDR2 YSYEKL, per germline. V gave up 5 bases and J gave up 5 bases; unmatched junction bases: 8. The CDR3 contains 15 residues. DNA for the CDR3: TGCGCCAGCAGCAAGAGCGGGGGGCCCGGAGATACGCAGTATTTT. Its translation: CASSKSGGPGDTQYF.

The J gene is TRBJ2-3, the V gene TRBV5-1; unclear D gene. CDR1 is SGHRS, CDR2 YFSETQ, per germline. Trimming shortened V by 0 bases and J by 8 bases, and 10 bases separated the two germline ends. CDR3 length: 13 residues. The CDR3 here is CASSLEPPGTQYF. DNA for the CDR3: TGCGCCAGCAGCTTGGAACCACCGGGTACGCAGTATTTT.

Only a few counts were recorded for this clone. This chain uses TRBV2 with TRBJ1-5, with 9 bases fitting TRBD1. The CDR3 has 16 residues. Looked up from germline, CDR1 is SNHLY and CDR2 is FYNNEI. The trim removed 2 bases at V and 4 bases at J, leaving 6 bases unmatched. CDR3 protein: CASSELGTGLNQPQHF. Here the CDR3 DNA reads TGTGCCAGCAGTGAATTAGGGACAGGGTTGAATCAGCCCCAGCATTTT.